This T cell receptor (beta chain) was sequenced in a study of a mutant IDH1 vaccine in newly diagnosed glioma. The time point: week 23, last vaccination. Doses of 300 ug of mutant IDH1 20-mer peptide were given with topical imiquimod. This table comes from immunoSEQ multiplex PCR, and its TCRdb copy is limited to in-frame clones, with some not included. Of roughly 43,000 clones in the sample, approximately 84% were seen once. About this clone: Its specificity is unknown.

Trimming removed 10 bases at V and 6 bases at J, with 10 bases between. CDR1 is MNHEY, CDR2 SMNVEV, per germline (reference sequence). The CDR3 is 11 amino acids. This chain connects TRBV27 to TRBJ2-1; D is undetermined. The sequences come from PBMCs, collected from a glioma patient whose treatment included an IDH1 peptide vaccine. The sequence derives from a woman between 18 and 30 years old with glioma. Some clones in this sample may be carry-over from other donors' samples. The CDR3 spells CAIRKGNEQFF. The CDR3 DNA sequence: TGTGCCATCAGGAAGGGCAATGAGCAGTTCTTC.